The next 22 T cell receptor beta chains were all read from a single sample in a study of beta chain features in type 1 diabetes. Investigators reverse transcribed all isolated RNA, so they sequenced expressed TCRB transcripts. The data were produced by immunoSEQ multiplex PCR, yet TCRdb's version contains in-frame clones alone and is incomplete. The profile shows around 300,000 clones, under 8.5% of them singletons. Input material: central memory CD4+ T cells from blood. These receptors all stem from a woman between 18 and 29 years old in good health.

J is TRBJ1-1 and V is TRBV7-9; tentatively, D is TRBD1 (6 bases). V shed 6 bases and J shed 1 base, with 15 bases lying between them. The CDR3 has 15 amino acids. The germline V gene encodes CDR1 SEHNR and CDR2 FQNEAQ (reference sequence). CDR3: CASRPTGHRNTEAFF. CDR3 coding DNA: TGTGCCAGCAGACCGACGGGACACAGGAACACTGAAGCTTTCTTT. Variable domain in full (rest from reference TRBV7-9 and TRBJ1-1): DTGVSQNPRHKITKRGQNVTFRCDPISEHNRLYWYRQTLGQGPEFLTYFQNEAQLEKSRLLSDRFSAERPKGSFSTLEIQRTEQGDSAMYLCASRPTGHRNTEAFFGQGTRLTVV.

This chain links TRBV28 with TRBJ2-5; 8 bases match TRBD1. CDR3 size: 14 residues. J lost 7 bases, V lost 7 bases, and 11 bases had no gene match. Germline CDR1 MDHEN, CDR2 SYDVKM. CDR3 amino acids: CASTPDRAGGTQYF. The CDR3 DNA is TGTGCCAGCACTCCGGACAGGGCGGGTGGGACCCAGTACTTC.

This clone was observed at least ten times. The chain couples TRBV7-2 to TRBJ2-1, with D hard to call. This CDR3 comprises 13 residues. Trimming took off 2 bases at V and 8 bases at J, with 10 bases between the two ends. Germline CDR1 and CDR2: SGHTA and FQGNSA. The CDR3 sequence is CASSLNWWDEQFF. The CDR3, as DNA: TGTGCCAGCAGCTTAAATTGGTGGGATGAGCAGTTCTTC.

This clone was counted a few times. This chain uses TRBV6-5 with TRBJ2-6; no clear D. CDR1 is MNHEY, CDR2 SVGAGI, per germline. V was shortened by 6 bases and J by 5 bases, with 8 bases between the two germline ends. The CDR3 length is 13 residues. In DNA, the CDR3 is TGTGCCAGCAGCACCGGACGGGCCAACGTCCTGACTTTC. This encodes CASSTGRANVLTF.

The chain combines TRBV2 with TRBJ2-1; TRBD2 might be the D (5 bases). Germline V gene sequence: CDR1 SNHLY, CDR2 FYNNEI. The length of the CDR3 is 15 residues. The ends were cut back, 6 bases at V and 1 base at J, with 13 bases in the middle. Written as DNA, the CDR3 is TGTGCCAGCAGATTAGAGGGTGGGTCCTACAATGAGCAGTTCTTC. It translates to CASRLEGGSYNEQFF.

This clone was counted only a few times. The rearrangement uses TRBV9 and TRBJ2-1, with D perhaps assigned TRBD1 or TRBD2 (5 bases each). The CDR3 contains 14 residues. V lost 4 bases to trimming and J lost 8 bases, with 16 bases between them. Germline V gene sequence: CDR1 SGDLS, CDR2 YYNGEE. The CDR3 reads CASSTRDGWDEQFF. In DNA form, the CDR3 reads TGTGCCAGCAGCACCCGGGACGGATGGGATGAGCAGTTCTTC.

This clone came up a few times. The J gene is TRBJ1-3, the V gene TRBV29-1; a possible D gene is TRBD1 (5 bases). This CDR3 contains 14 residues. CDR1 SQVTM and CDR2 ANQGSEA come from the germline V gene. Trimming took 6 bases from V and 4 from J, leaving 16 bases between them. The CDR3 is CSVVRPDRGNTIYF. In DNA, the CDR3 is TGCAGCGTAGTAAGACCTGACAGAGGAAACACCATATATTTT.

J is TRBJ2-5 and V is TRBV7-8; D gene unclear. CDR1 SGHVS and CDR2 FQNEAQ come from the germline V gene. The CDR3 runs 15 residues. Trimming removed 7 bases at V and 2 bases at J, with 17 bases between. CDR3 residues: CASTRIRTAQETQYF. The CDR3 bases are TGTGCCAGCACCCGGATACGGACCGCGCAAGAGACCCAGTACTTC.

In its sample, this clone was seen a few times. V gene TRBV7-9 combines with J gene TRBJ2-1, with 11 bases fitting TRBD2. V was pared by 4 bases and J by 8 bases, with 10 bases of the junction left unmatched. Germline loops: CDR1 SEHNR, CDR2 FQNEAQ (reference sequence). This CDR3 region has 16 residues. CDR3: CASSWGVAGGPDEQFF. DNA for the CDR3: TGTGCCAGCAGCTGGGGCGTAGCGGGAGGGCCAGATGAGCAGTTCTTC. The full variable domain, rest sourced from reference TRBV7-9 and TRBJ2-1, is DTGVSQNPRHKITKRGQNVTFRCDPISEHNRLYWYRQTLGQGPEFLTYFQNEAQLEKSRLLSDRFSAERPKGSFSTLEIQRTEQGDSAMYLCASSWGVAGGPDEQFFGPGTRLTVL.

This clone is a singleton in its sample. The rearrangement uses TRBV2 and TRBJ1-2; D is possibly TRBD1 (5 bases). CDR3 length equals 14 residues. CDR1 is SNHLY and CDR2 is FYNNEI in the germline V gene. Deletions cut 10 bases from V and 6 bases from J, with 21 bases between. The CDR3 region is CATSPEGRVDGYTF. The CDR3 DNA sequence: TGTGCCACCTCGCCGGAGGGGCGCGTCGATGGCTACACCTTC.

This clone was seen a handful of times. This chain connects TRBV25-1 to TRBJ1-6; 9 positions match TRBD1. V trimming: 4 bases; J trimming: 10 bases; junction bases outside the gene matches: 11. Per the germline V gene, CDR1 is MGHDK and CDR2 is SYGVNS. The CDR3 runs to 16 residues. CDR3 sequence (DNA): TGTGCCAGCAGTGCTTACCGGACAGGGGTGGAATCACCCCTCCACTTT. Its translation is CASSAYRTGVESPLHF.

This clone was seen a handful of times. The rearrangement joins TRBV5-6 to TRBJ1-5; the D gene is possibly TRBD1 (6 bases). The CDR3 runs 14 residues. V shed 4 bases and J shed 3 bases, with 11 bases lying between them. Per germline, CDR1 SGHDT and CDR2 YYEEEE. CDR3 nucleotides: TGTGCCAGCAGCCTCCGGGACACCAATCAGCCCCAGCATTTT. It encodes CASSLRDTNQPQHF.

The V and J genes are TRBV6-5 and TRBJ2-1, with D maybe TRBD1 (5 bases). The CDR3 totals 12 residues. V was cut by 6 bases and J by 5 bases, with 8 bases left in between. Germline lookup yields CDR1 MNHEY and CDR2 SVGAGI. The CDR3 sequence is CASSQTDNEQFF. The DNA for the CDR3 is TGTGCCAGCAGCCAGACAGACAATGAGCAGTTCTTC.

This chain joins TRBV10-2 and TRBJ2-6, with D perhaps assigned TRBD1 or TRBD2 (6 bases each). CDR3 length: 13 amino acids. Germline CDR1 WSHSY, CDR2 SAAADI. V was shortened by 6 bases and J by 9 bases, with 12 bases between the two germline ends. The CDR3 loop reads CASRKGGDNVLTF. CDR3 coding DNA: TGCGCCAGCAGAAAGGGGGGAGACAACGTCCTGACTTTC.

The chain links TRBV4-1 to TRBJ1-5; 7 nucleotides agree with TRBD1. The germline V gene has CDR1 MGHRA and CDR2 YSYEKL. This CDR3 is 18 amino acids long. The V gene end was trimmed by 2 bases and the J gene end by 5 bases; junction bases not matched to a gene: 15. The CDR3 sequence is CASSQSGTFSQGDQPQHF. Written as DNA, the CDR3 is TGCGCCAGCAGCCAATCCGGGACCTTCTCTCAGGGGGATCAGCCCCAGCATTTT.

This chain links TRBV7-2 with TRBJ1-2; 8 positions match TRBD1. From germline, CDR1 is SGHTA and CDR2 FQGNSA. After removal of 3 bases from V and 7 bases from J, the junction contained 7 bases not matched to a gene. The CDR3 spans 14 residues. CDR3 loop: CASSFGQGGSGYTF. The CDR3 DNA reads TGTGCCAGCAGCTTTGGACAGGGCGGAAGTGGCTACACCTTC.

This clone was observed a few times. This rearrangement joins TRBV11-3 to TRBJ1-1, with 7 bases fitting TRBD1. Germline assignment: CDR1 SGHNT and CDR2 YENEEA. Losses at the gene ends were 8 bases for V and 5 bases for J; bases not matched to a gene: 14. The CDR3 sequence is 15 residues long. CDR3 nucleotide sequence: TGTGCCAGCTTCCACCTGACAGGGAGGGGAACTGAAGCTTTCTTT. Residues: CASFHLTGRGTEAFF.

This CDR3 reads CASSRRVQGKENEQFF. The CDR3 coding sequence is TGCGCCAGCAGCCGGCGGGTTCAGGGTAAAGAGAATGAGCAGTTCTTC. The chain carries TRBV5-1 and TRBJ2-1; D is possibly TRBD1 or TRBD2 (5 bases each). The CDR3 has 16 amino acids. Trimming left V 4 bases short and J 7 bases short, with 21 bases between. Looked up from germline, CDR1 is SGHRS and CDR2 is YFSETQ.

The chain has TRBV14 and TRBJ2-1; a weak D match, TRBD2 (6 bases). The length of the CDR3 is 16 residues. With 4 bases removed from V and 2 bases from J, the gap between germline ends came to 15 bases. Germline loops: CDR1 SGHDN, CDR2 FVKESK. The CDR3 region is CASSPGGIRTYNEQFF. The CDR3 DNA follows: TGTGCCAGCAGCCCCGGAGGGATAAGGACCTACAATGAGCAGTTCTTC.

The J gene is TRBJ2-2, the V gene TRBV5-1; D gene ambiguous. V lost 0 bases, J lost 5 bases, and 11 bases lay in between. The length of the CDR3 is 15 residues. Germline V lookup: CDR1 SGHRS, CDR2 YFSETQ. The DNA of the CDR3 is TGCGCCAGCAGCTTGGCCGAATACCCAACCGGGGAGCTGTTTTTT. As protein: CASSLAEYPTGELFF.

This clone appeared many times. This sequence joins TRBV19 and TRBJ2-2, with TRBD2 matching 11 bases. Germline CDR1 and CDR2: LNHDA and SQIVND (reference sequence). CDR3 size: 16 residues. Trimming removed 6 bases from V and 0 bases from J; junction bases left unmatched: 3. DNA for the CDR3: TGTGCCAGTAGCCGGGGACTAGCGGCGAACACCGGGGAGCTGTTTTTT. Amino acids: CASSRGLAANTGELFF.

This clone was observed a handful of times. Written as DNA, the CDR3 is TGCAGTGCCCCCCAAACGGAGACCCAGTACTTC. It yields the protein CSAPQTETQYF. The rearrangement links TRBV20-1 to TRBJ2-5; D not resolved. Looked up from germline, CDR1 is DFQATT and CDR2 is SNEGSKA (reference sequence). This CDR3 contains 11 residues. The V end lost 6 bases, the J end lost 5 bases, and 10 bases lay between the germline ends.